A single sample gave rise to the 9 T cell receptor beta chains below, sequenced in a study of blood T cell repertoires in COVID-19. TCRdb keeps only in-frame clones here, not all; method: immunoSEQ multiplex PCR. The table has around 140,000 clones, over 80% seen once. Material: peripheral blood. Receptors were obtained from a man aged 45-60 years who had recovered from COVID-19.

The chain combines TRBV6-5 with TRBJ1-1; possible D gene TRBD1, 5 bases. CDR3 length: 13 residues. The V end lost 3 bases, the J end lost 5 bases, and 10 bases lay between the germline ends. Germline values: CDR1 MNHEY, CDR2 SVGAGI. Here the CDR3 reads CASSYHKGTEAFF. CDR3 nucleotide sequence: TGTGCCAGCAGTTATCACAAGGGGACTGAAGCTTTCTTT.

V is TRBV25-1 and J is TRBJ2-5; perhaps TRBD2 as D (5 bases). Germline CDR1 reads MGHDK; CDR2 reads SYGVNS. V was cut by 6 bases and J by 5 bases, with 19 bases left in between. The CDR3 contains 15 residues. The DNA for the CDR3 is TGTGCCAGCAGAAATGGTGAGGGCGGCCAGGAGACCCAGTACTTC. This encodes CASRNGEGGQETQYF.

This clone appeared once. The chain joins TRBV6-6 to TRBJ2-5; maybe TRBD2 (5 bases). The CDR3 length is 13 residues. V lost 7 bases and J 5 bases, leaving 14 bases between the germline ends. Germline lookup yields CDR1 MNHNY and CDR2 SVGAGI (reference sequence). CDR3 bases: TGTGCCAGCATTGCGGGTTTTGGGGAGACCCAGTACTTC. This translates into CASIAGFGETQYF.

The V gene is TRBV2, the J gene TRBJ1-1; no clear D gene. The CDR3 runs to 11 residues. Trimming took 7 bases from V and 6 from J, leaving 9 bases between them. CDR1 and CDR2 (germline): SNHLY, FYNNEI. As DNA, the CDR3 is TGTGCCAGCATGAGGGAGGCTGAAGCTTTCTTT. Residues: CASMREAEAFF.

This chain connects TRBV11-2 to TRBJ2-5; TRBD2 matches 13 bases. CDR3 length: 16 residues. With 3 bases clipped from V and 1 base from J, the junction kept 2 bases outside the gene matches. Germline V CDR1 and CDR2: SGHAT, FQNNGV. The CDR3: CASSFGLAGAQETQYF. CDR3 DNA sequence: TGTGCCAGCAGCTTCGGACTAGCGGGGGCCCAAGAGACCCAGTACTTC.

This sequence joins TRBV2 and TRBJ1-2, with 7 bases aligning to TRBD1. The CDR3 spans 13 residues. Trimming took 4 bases from V and 2 from J; bases not matched to a gene: 1. Germline V gives CDR1 SNHLY, CDR2 FYNNEI. The CDR3 protein is CASSGRGNYGYTF. CDR3 coding DNA: TGTGCCAGCAGTGGCAGGGGGAACTATGGCTACACCTTC.

This clone was detected only a few times. The V and J genes are TRBV5-4 and TRBJ2-7; D perhaps matches TRBD2 (5 bases). Trimming took 0 bases from V and 0 from J, leaving 10 bases between them. Germline V lookup: CDR1 SGHNT, CDR2 YYREEE (reference sequence). CDR3 length: 15 amino acids. The DNA of the CDR3 is TGTGCCAGCAGCTTGGCGAAGGCGGGCTCCTACGAGCAGTACTTC. Translation gives CASSLAKAGSYEQYF.

The chain has TRBV5-1 and TRBJ2-3, with D perhaps TRBD2 (5 bases). Trimming cost V 4 bases and J 4 bases, with 16 bases left between them. Germline assignment: CDR1 SGHRS and CDR2 YFSETQ. The CDR3 totals 15 residues. The CDR3 DNA reads TGCGCCAGCAGCCACGGACTTGATATTTCAGATACGCAGTATTTT. This codes for CASSHGLDISDTQYF.

This sequence joins TRBV3-1 (or the pseudogene TRBV3-2) and TRBJ1-4; TRBD1 is a possible D gene (5 bases). The CDR3 extends over 15 amino acids. Germline assignment: CDR1 LGHDT and CDR2 YNNKEL (reference sequence). With 0 bases removed from V and 7 bases from J, the gap between germline ends came to 12 bases. The CDR3 spells CASSQEGLWREKLFF. For the CDR3, the DNA is TGTGCCAGCAGCCAAGAGGGACTCTGGCGTGAAAAACTGTTTTTT.